These 21 T cell receptor beta chains were sequenced from one sample in a study of Graves' ophthalmopathy and Graves' hyperthyroidism. Amplified material comprised TCR beta CDR3 regions derived from RNA transcripts. HTBI primers served in a first-round RT-PCR, which a second-round multiplex PCR followed. One entry per CDR3 protein results from TCRdb running MiXCR on the multiplex PCR reads. This table holds about 600,000 distinct CDR3 sequences, approximately 37% found once. The sequencing sample was made of peripheral blood or thyroid tissue (not recorded which). The receptors originated from an adult man with Graves' hyperthyroidism.

This clonotype has at least ten counts. The V gene is TRBV6-4, the J gene TRBJ1-1; no clear D. The V and J ends lost 5 bases and 6 bases respectively, with 13 bases between them. This CDR3 is 13 amino acids long. From germline, CDR1 is MRHNA and CDR2 SNTAGT. The CDR3 region has the DNA TGTGCCAGCAGTCGGGAAATGAGCGCTGAAGCTTTCTTT. This sequence encodes CASSREMSAEAFF.

The rearrangement links TRBV20-1 to TRBJ2-3; TRBD2 agrees at 8 bases. This CDR3 comprises 14 residues. V trimming: 4 bases; J trimming: 3 bases; junction bases outside the gene matches: 6. Looked up from germline, CDR1 is DFQATT and CDR2 is SNEGSKA (reference sequence). The CDR3 nucleotides read TGCAGTGCTATTAGCGGGACGGTGACAGATACGCAGTATTTT. This codes for CSAISGTVTDTQYF.

This clonotype was seen a few times. The chain recombines TRBV12-3 or TRBV12-4 with TRBJ1-2; D not resolved. The length of the CDR3 is 13 residues. V was clipped by 6 bases and J by 5 bases, with 13 bases between them. CDR3 region: CASSRAQFYGYTF. As DNA, the CDR3 is TGTGCCAGCAGCCGAGCTCAGTTTTATGGCTACACCTTC.

V gene TRBV7-6 combines with J gene TRBJ2-2; D unresolved. Trimming stripped 0 bases from V and 7 bases from J, with 9 bases between. CDR1 is SGHVS and CDR2 is FNYEAQ in the germline V gene. This CDR3 has 14 amino acids. The CDR3 DNA sequence: TGTGCCAGCAGCTTAGCGCCGGATAGCGGGGAGCTGTTTTTT. Translating gives CASSLAPDSGELFF.

In regard to this clonotype: Possible read error: a much larger clone is one base away. V gene TRBV5-1 combines with J gene TRBJ2-7; tentatively, D is TRBD1 (6 bases). The germline V gene has CDR1 SGHRS and CDR2 YFSETQ. V was cut by 1 base and J by 3 bases, with 11 bases left in between. The CDR3 is 14 amino acids. The CDR3 DNA sequence: TGCGCCAGCAGCTTGACAGGGCATGTCTACGAGCAGTACTTC. It is translated as CASSLTGHVYEQYF.

This clonotype came up many times. This chain links TRBV20-1 with TRBJ1-1; 8 bases are a match to TRBD1. Germline CDR1 DFQATT, CDR2 SNEGSKA (reference sequence). V was clipped by 3 bases and J by 0 bases; unmatched bases: 6. The CDR3 is made up of 15 amino acids. CDR3 loop: CSARQGAMMNTEAFF. DNA of the CDR3: TGCAGTGCTAGGCAGGGGGCTATGATGAACACTGAAGCTTTCTTT.

The J gene is TRBJ1-1, the V gene TRBV29-1; TRBD1 matches 7 bases. This CDR3 has 16 amino acids. Germline assignment: CDR1 SQVTM and CDR2 ANQGSEA. V shed 8 bases, J shed 0 bases, and the junction held 15 bases outside the gene matches. CDR3 in amino acids: CSIMAGQGGLNTEAFF. DNA of the CDR3: TGCAGCATCATGGCGGGGCAGGGGGGATTGAACACTGAAGCTTTCTTT.

This clonotype was recorded a few times. This may arise from a read error, as a much more abundant clone is one base away. Given the absence of the conserved phenylalanine or tryptophan at the CDR3 end, a read error is likely. The chain joins TRBV20-1 to TRBJ2-7; no firm D call. Trimming pared 4 bases from V and 6 bases from J, leaving 7 bases between. The germline gives CDR1 DFQATT, CDR2 SNEGSKA (reference sequence). The CDR3 totals 10 residues. For the CDR3, the DNA is TGCAGTGCTACTCGGGTCGAGCAGTACTCC. Its translation is CSATRVEQYS.

The chain combines TRBV19 with TRBJ1-1; D might be TRBD1 (6 bases). The CDR3 is 13 amino acids. The V gene's germline CDR1 is LNHDA and CDR2 SQIVND (reference sequence). V was trimmed by 6 bases and J by 0 bases, leaving 8 bases between them. As DNA, the CDR3 is TGTGCCAGTAGGGAGGGGGTGAACACTGAAGCTTTCTTT. Protein product: CASREGVNTEAFF.

V usage is TRBV19 and J usage is TRBJ1-6; a possible D gene is TRBD1 (6 bases). Germline V gives CDR1 LNHDA, CDR2 SQIVND (reference sequence). The V end lost 5 bases, the J end lost 6 bases, and 17 bases lay between the germline ends. CDR3 length: 16 residues. The DNA for the CDR3 is TGTGCCAGTAGTCCCTATGCAGGGGCCGGTAATTCACCCCTCCACTTT. Translation gives CASSPYAGAGNSPLHF.

For the CDR3, the DNA is TGTGCCAGCAGCTTACGCCCAGGGGGGCACACTGAAGCTTTCTTT. Protein: CASSLRPGGHTEAFF. The chain links TRBV7-9 to TRBJ1-1; TRBD1 matches at 7 bases. Trimming removed 2 bases from V and 3 bases from J; junction bases left unmatched: 6. This CDR3 region has 15 residues. Germline-derived CDR1 and CDR2 are SEHNR and FQNEAQ (reference sequence).

This clonotype was seen repeatedly, ten times or more. The V gene is TRBV5-1, the J gene TRBJ2-7, with D possibly being TRBD2 (6 bases). Trimming cost V 4 bases and J 0 bases, with 11 bases left between them. The CDR3 covers 14 residues. Germline CDR1 is SGHRS and CDR2 is YFSETQ. In DNA form, the CDR3 reads TGCGCCAGCAGCAGTGCGGGATTCTCCTACGAGCAGTACTTC. Amino acids: CASSSAGFSYEQYF. Full variable domain (rest looked up from reference TRBV5-1 and TRBJ2-7): KAGVTQTPRYLIKTRGQQVTLSCSPISGHRSVSWYQQTPGQGLQFLFEYFSETQRNKGNFPGRFSGRQFSNSRSEMNVSTLELGDSALYLCASSSAGFSYEQYFGPGTRLTVT.

At least ten counts were recorded for this clonotype. V usage is TRBV10-2 and J usage is TRBJ2-7; 8 bases are shared with TRBD1. The V and J ends lost 3 bases and 4 bases, in that order; junction bases with no gene match: 8. The CDR3 length is 15 residues. Per germline, CDR1 WSHSY and CDR2 SAAADI. The CDR3 region has the DNA TGCGCCAGCAGTGATCAGGGGGCGCGGTCATACGAGCAGTACTTC. Amino acid sequence: CASSDQGARSYEQYF.

This clonotype was counted at least ten times. The V call is TRBV29-1, the J call TRBJ1-1; no firm D call. The germline V gene has CDR1 SQVTM and CDR2 ANQGSEA. This CDR3 is 12 amino acids long. The ends were cut back, 3 bases at V and 1 base at J, with 6 bases in the middle. The CDR3 nucleotides are TGCAGCGTTGACAGGACGAACACTGAAGCTTTCTTT. Translating gives CSVDRTNTEAFF.

V usage is TRBV15 and J usage is TRBJ2-5, with D maybe TRBD2 (5 bases). The J call could be wrong; TRBJ2-1 is a better fit for the DNA end. Germline V lookup: CDR1 LNHNV, CDR2 YYDKDF (reference sequence). The CDR3 contains 14 residues. Written as DNA, the CDR3 is TGTGCCACCAGCAGACCCTCCTCACGGGGTGAGCAGTTCTTC. Its translation: CATSRPSSRGEQFF.

The CDR3 is CASSDGLAGGVYEQYF. The CDR3 DNA reads as TGTGCCAGCAGTGACGGTCTAGCGGGAGGGGTATACGAGCAGTACTTC. This chain joins TRBV25-1 and TRBJ2-7, with 12 bases that match TRBD2. CDR3 length equals 16 residues. Germline CDR1 is MGHDK and CDR2 is SYGVNS. The ends lost 3 bases at V and 4 bases at J; junction bases unmatched: 7.

This clonotype has a count of ten or more. The chain joins TRBV29-1 to TRBJ2-7; 8 bases agree with TRBD1. V trimming: 6 bases; J trimming: 4 bases; junction bases outside the gene matches: 5. Germline CDR1 reads SQVTM; CDR2 reads ANQGSEA. The CDR3 is 12 amino acids. The CDR3 DNA follows: TGCAGCGTACAGGGGGAATCGTACGAGCAGTACTTC. Protein product: CSVQGESYEQYF.

The chain combines TRBV7-3 with TRBJ1-2; tentative D call: TRBD1 (6 bases). V shed 4 bases and J shed 7 bases, with 13 bases lying between them. Germline CDR1 reads SGHTA; CDR2 reads FQGTGA. This CDR3 is built from 13 residues. The CDR3 here is CASSWEGEGGYTF. CDR3 DNA sequence: TGTGCCAGCAGCTGGGAGGGGGAAGGTGGCTACACCTTC.

Note on this clonotype: This may come from a read error, since a much larger clone is one base off. This chain connects TRBV14 to TRBJ2-5, with TRBD2 matching over 7 bases. J lost 7 bases, V lost 4 bases, and 6 bases had no gene match. The CDR3 is made up of 13 amino acids. CDR1 is SGHDN, CDR2 FVKESK, per germline. CDR3 in amino acids: CASSPSGGGTQYF. The CDR3 nucleotides read TGTGCCAGCAGCCCCTCGGGAGGCGGGACCCAGTACTTC. The entire variable domain, with the rest obtained from reference TRBV14 and TRBJ2-5, is as follows: EAGVTQFPSHSVIEKGQTVTLRCDPISGHDNLYWYRRVMGKEIKFLLHFVKESKQDESGMPNNRFLAERTGGTYSTLKVQPAELEDSGVYFCASSPSGGGTQYFGPGTRLLVL.

This CDR3 is CSARDDGTYQETQYF. CDR3 DNA: TGCAGTGCCCGAGACGACGGGACCTACCAAGAGACCCAGTACTTC. This chain connects TRBV20-1 to TRBJ2-5; D could derive from TRBD1 or TRBD2 (5 bases each). The CDR3 spans 15 residues. Germline V gives CDR1 DFQATT, CDR2 SNEGSKA (reference sequence). Trimming took 6 bases from V and 0 from J, leaving 17 bases between them.

The V call is TRBV30, the J call TRBJ1-2; D ambiguous. Germline lookup yields CDR1 GTSNPN and CDR2 SVGIG (reference sequence). The V and J ends lost 5 bases and 1 base respectively, with 2 bases between them. The CDR3 is made up of 10 amino acids. CDR3 amino acids: CAWDNYGYTF. CDR3 nucleotide sequence: TGTGCCTGGGATAACTATGGCTACACCTTC.